This is a list of T cell receptor beta chains from one sample in a study of blood T cells in healthy people across ages. A single record per CDR3 protein comes from TCRdb applying MiXCR to the 5' RACE reads. The sample records about 640,000 distinct CDR3 sequences, 58% being singletons. Sequencing was carried out using blood. Receptors were obtained from a man between 60 and 70 years old in good health. Both conserved end residues are part of each CDR3. D genes are given only for firm matches. A clone size is listed for some rows: how often the clone was seen (once, few, many), or a class if it is expanded.

clone size: .; V gene: TRBV4-2; D gene: .; J gene: TRBJ2-2; CDR3 DNA: TGTGCCAGCAGCCAAGAATTTAAACAGATCACCGGGGAGCTGTTTTTT; CDR3 protein: CASSQEFKQITGELFF
clone size: few; V gene: TRBV5-1; D gene: .; J gene: TRBJ2-5; CDR3 DNA: TGCGCCAGCAGCTTGGCCGGGCAGGGCGAGACCCAGTACTTC; CDR3 protein: CASSLAGQGETQYF
clone size: few; V gene: TRBV3-1; D gene: TRBD1; J gene: TRBJ1-4; CDR3 DNA: TGTGCCAGCAGCCATCACCCTGGGGGACAGGGATATGAAAAACTGTTTTTT; CDR3 protein: CASSHHPGGQGYEKLFF
clone size: few; V gene: TRBV7-2; D gene: TRBD2; J gene: TRBJ2-1; CDR3 DNA: TGTGCCAGCAGCTCCTATAGCGGGGGGATCTACAATGAGCAGTTCTTC; CDR3 protein: CASSSYSGGIYNEQFF
clone size: .; V gene: TRBV28; D gene: .; J gene: TRBJ2-1; CDR3 DNA: TGTGCCAGCAGTTTAGGGTTTGAGCAGTTCTTC; CDR3 protein: CASSLGFEQFF
clone size: .; V gene: TRBV9; D gene: .; J gene: TRBJ2-7; CDR3 DNA: TGTGCCAGCAGCGCAACGGGGATCTCCTACGAGCAGTACTTC; CDR3 protein: CASSATGISYEQYF
clone size: once; V gene: TRBV5-1; D gene: .; J gene: TRBJ2-3; CDR3 DNA: TGCGCCAGCAGTCAGGACAACACAGATACGCAGTATTTT; CDR3 protein: CASSQDNTDTQYF
clone size: .; V gene: TRBV5-5; D gene: .; J gene: TRBJ2-3; CDR3 DNA: TGTGCCAGCAGCCCCTGGGACGCAGATACGCAGTATTTT; CDR3 protein: CASSPWDADTQYF
clone size: .; V gene: TRBV20-1; D gene: TRBD1; J gene: TRBJ2-5; CDR3 DNA: TGCAGTGCTAGAGACTGGACAGGCCAAGAGACCCAGTACTTC; CDR3 protein: CSARDWTGQETQYF
clone size: .; V gene: TRBV29-1; D gene: TRBD1; J gene: TRBJ2-5; CDR3 DNA: TGCAGCGTTGCTCGACAGGGGGCAGAGACCCAGTACTTC; CDR3 protein: CSVARQGAETQYF
clone size: .; V gene: TRBV4-1; D gene: .; J gene: TRBJ2-1; CDR3 DNA: TGCGCCAGCAGCCAAGATGTTGACTCAACTTTGTCGCAGTTCTTC; CDR3 protein: CASSQDVDSTLSQFF
clone size: few; V gene: TRBV25-1; D gene: TRBD1; J gene: TRBJ2-7; CDR3 DNA: TGTGCCAGCAGAACGCCGGGACAGGGTTACGAGCAGTACTTC; CDR3 protein: CASRTPGQGYEQYF
clone size: few; V gene: TRBV20-1; D gene: .; J gene: TRBJ1-2; CDR3 DNA: TGCAGTGCTAGATCCAGGCACTATGGCTACACCTTC; CDR3 protein: CSARSRHYGYTF
clone size: .; V gene: TRBV3-1; D gene: .; J gene: TRBJ2-7; CDR3 DNA: TGTGCCAGCAGTCAGACCAGGGGAACCTACAATGAGCAGTACTTC; CDR3 protein: CASSQTRGTYNEQYF
clone size: .; V gene: TRBV11-2; D gene: .; J gene: TRBJ2-7; CDR3 DNA: TGTGCCAGCAGCCTCATTTCCTACGAGCAGTACTTC; CDR3 protein: CASSLISYEQYF
clone size: few; V gene: TRBV21-1; D gene: .; J gene: TRBJ2-7; CDR3 DNA: TGTGCCAGCAGCAAAGAGAAGGCAGGGGGCCCCTACGAGCAGTACTTC; CDR3 protein: CASSKEKAGGPYEQYF
clone size: .; V gene: TRBV20-1; D gene: .; J gene: TRBJ2-4; CDR3 DNA: TGCAGTGCTAGGAAGGGAATGAAAAACATTCAGTACTTC; CDR3 protein: CSARKGMKNIQYF
clone size: few; V gene: TRBV14; D gene: .; J gene: TRBJ1-1; CDR3 DNA: TGTGCCAGCAGCCATCCATTGGGGGCGAACACTGAAGCTTTCTTT; CDR3 protein: CASSHPLGANTEAFF
clone size: .; V gene: TRBV2; D gene: .; J gene: TRBJ2-3; CDR3 DNA: TGTGCCAGCAGCGGACCCAGGGGAAGCACAGATACGCAGTATTTT; CDR3 protein: CASSGPRGSTDTQYF
clone size: .; V gene: TRBV7-2; D gene: TRBD1; J gene: TRBJ2-6; CDR3 DNA: TGTGCCAGCACCCTTCAGGGGGCTGGGGCCAACGTCCTGACTTTC; CDR3 protein: CASTLQGAGANVLTF
clone size: .; V gene: TRBV4-2; D gene: .; J gene: TRBJ2-3; CDR3 DNA: TGTGCCAGCAGGGGGACGATGAAGGATACGCAGTATTTT; CDR3 protein: CASRGTMKDTQYF
clone size: .; V gene: TRBV6-5; D gene: TRBD1; J gene: TRBJ2-7; CDR3 DNA: TGTGCCAGCAGTACCGGGACAGTCGAGCAGTACTTC; CDR3 protein: CASSTGTVEQYF
clone size: .; V gene: TRBV27; D gene: .; J gene: TRBJ2-5; CDR3 DNA: TGTGCCAGCAGTTTAAAATGGGGTGGAGAGACCCAGTACTTC; CDR3 protein: CASSLKWGGETQYF
clone size: .; V gene: TRBV10-3; D gene: .; J gene: TRBJ1-1; CDR3 DNA: TGTGCCATCAGTGAGGAGGCAATGAACACTGAAGCTTTCTTT; CDR3 protein: CAISEEAMNTEAFF
clone size: .; V gene: TRBV3-1; D gene: .; J gene: TRBJ2-5; CDR3 DNA: TGTGCCAGCAGCCAGGCGGGTCATCGGGGACTCCAAGAGACCCAGTACTTC; CDR3 protein: CASSQAGHRGLQETQYF